The clone carrying this TCR beta chain came up a few times. The data originate from a study of blood T cells in healthy people across ages. The CDR3 is made up of 16 amino acids. Germline CDR1 and CDR2: DFQATT and SNEGSKA (reference sequence). A second roughly 6 to 12 cycle PCR used barcoded and J-beta primers. TCRdb re-analysed the 5' RACE reads in MiXCR, keeping a single row per CDR3 protein. The data hold approximately 1,700,000 distinct CDR3 sequences, with roughly two fifths observed a single time. PBMCs, at least 6.5 million per sample, were isolated. The sample was blood. The TCR was taken from a human donor in good health. The chain has TRBV20-1 and TRBJ2-7; 12 nucleotides match TRBD2. The J call is in doubt because the DNA end fits TRBJ2-5 better. The CDR3 region has the DNA TGCAGTGCCCCATCAGCTAGCGGGGGGGCCCTGAAGACCCAGTACTTC. Its protein is CSAPSASGGALKTQYF.